Listed below are T cell receptor beta chains from one sample, sequenced in a study of glioma-infiltrating T cells after dendritic cell vaccination. Profiling relied on immunoSEQ multiplex PCR, and the TCRdb table lists in-frame clones only, not all of them. The sample includes tens of thousands of clones, over 75% of them seen just once. Specimen: blood, collected before dendritic cell vaccination. These receptors came from a human donor with glioblastoma. CDR3s include the opening cysteine and the closing phenylalanine or tryptophan. Each record gives: clone size, J gene, V gene, D gene, CDR3 DNA, CDR3 protein. A D gene is named only where the DNA matches it firmly. Where a row states a size, it is once, few, many or the class of an expanded clone; other rows omit it.

>.|TRBJ2-2|TRBV6-1|.
TGTGCCAGCAGGACAAGCGGGACATACACCGGGGAGCTGTTTTTT
CASRTSGTYTGELFF
>.|TRBJ2-1|TRBV5-5|TRBD1
TGTGCCAGCAGCTTGGTAGGACAGGCCTACAATGAGCAGTTCTTC
CASSLVGQAYNEQFF
>.|TRBJ2-3|TRBV7-2|TRBD2
TGTGCCAGCAGCCAGGTAGCGGGAGGGATAGATACGCAGTATTTT
CASSQVAGGIDTQYF
>.|TRBJ2-2|TRBV12-5|.
TGTGCTAGTGTCTGGGGCGCCCTGGGCACCGGGGAGCTGTTTTTT
CASVWGALGTGELFF
>.|TRBJ2-2|TRBV29-1|.
TGCAGCGTTGGATCAACAGGGATCGGGGAGCTGTTTTTT
CSVGSTGIGELFF
>.|TRBJ2-5|TRBV27|TRBD1
TGTGCCAGCAGTTTTTTGGGACAGGGGGTACAAGAGACCCAGTACTTC
CASSFLGQGVQETQYF
>.|TRBJ2-3|TRBV10-3|TRBD2
TGTGCCATCGGAGAAGCGGGAGGGCCCACAGATACGCAGTATTTT
CAIGEAGGPTDTQYF
>once|TRBJ1-1|TRBV7-9|TRBD1
TGTGCCAGCAGGTTAACAGGGGGCTTAAGCACTGAAGCTTTCTTT
CASRLTGGLSTEAFF
>.|TRBJ2-2|TRBV28|TRBD1
TGTGCCAGCAGCCCAGGGGGAGCGAACACCGGGGAGCTGTTTTTT
CASSPGGANTGELFF
>.|TRBJ1-1|TRBV5-1|.
TGCGCCAGCAGCTTGGGCCCTCATTGGGGGGGCTCCGTGTTGAACACTGAAGCTTTCTTT
CASSLGPHWGGSVLNTEAFF
>few|TRBJ1-2|TRBV5-5|TRBD1
TGTGCCAGCAGCTTGGGGCAGGGGGGCGGCTATGGCTACACCTTC
CASSLGQGGGYGYTF
>.|TRBJ2-7|TRBV11-3|.
TGTGCCAGCAGTCCCGGGGGATACGAGCAGTACTTC
CASSPGGYEQYF
>.|TRBJ2-3|TRBV2|TRBD2
TGTGCCAGCAAAGGGACTAGCGCGGCTACGCAGTATTTT
CASKGTSAATQYF
>.|TRBJ2-2|TRBV5-4|TRBD1
TGTGCCAGCAGCCCGGGACAGGGGAACACCGGGGAGCTGTTTTTT
CASSPGQGNTGELFF
>.|TRBJ2-7|TRBV4-2|TRBD2
TGTGCCAGCAGCCAGAGGGCGGGGGGGAGCTCCTACGAGCAGTACTTC
CASSQRAGGSSYEQYF
>.|TRBJ1-2|TRBV5-1|.
TGCGCCAGCAGCTTGGCGGGATACAGGGACCGCTCGGCCTACACCTTC
CASSLAGYRDRSAYTF
>few|TRBJ2-2|TRBV11-1|.
TGTGCCAGCAGCTTAGCAACAGGGTCCGGGGAGCTGTTTTTT
CASSLATGSGELFF
>.|TRBJ1-6|TRBV27|.
TGTGCCAGCAGTTTATCGAGACAGTTTCCCCTCCACTTT
CASSLSRQFPLHF
>.|TRBJ2-3|TRBV11-2|.
TGTGCCAGCAGCTTAGATCTCCCAAGCGGCCCAGATACGCAGTATTTT
CASSLDLPSGPDTQYF
>.|TRBJ2-3|TRBV4-3|TRBD2
TGCGCCAGCAGCCGCGAGCGGGGTTCCACCCTAGATACGCAGTATTTT
CASSRERGSTLDTQYF
>.|TRBJ2-6|TRBV7-2|.
.
CASSLLRANVLTF
>.|TRBJ2-5|TRBV18|TRBD1
TGTGCCAGCTCACCAAGGACAGGGGCAGGGGCGCAGGAGACCCAGTACTTC
CASSPRTGAGAQETQYF
>.|TRBJ1-3|TRBV5-1|.
TGCGCCAGCAGCTTGGGTCTCTCTGGAAACACCATATATTTT
CASSLGLSGNTIYF
>.|TRBJ1-1|TRBV20-1|TRBD1
TGCAGTGCGGGAGCGGACAGGGGAACTTTCTTT
CSAGADRGTFF